The T cell receptor beta chain described here comes from a study of Graves' ophthalmopathy and Graves' hyperthyroidism. Study-wide findings and caveats: Among thyroid clonotypes expanded above 0.001 frequency, most also appeared in blood.

Aged 18 to 65, the patients with hyperthyroidism had under 2 months' duration and were newly diagnosed. In this cohort, patients with other autoimmune diseases, uncontrolled infections, pregnancy or lactation were excluded. On this clonotype itself: Antigen unknown.

The CDR3 totals 17 residues. The germline gives CDR1 MRHNA, CDR2 SNTAGT. Trimming took 1 base from V and 6 from J; bases not matched to a gene: 10. Amplification of TCR beta CDR3 regions used RNA transcripts. First-round RT-PCR employed HTBI primers, with a second-round multiplex PCR after it. Each CDR3 protein is one row after TCRdb ran MiXCR on the multiplex PCR reads. The table includes approximately 1.2 million distinct CDR3 sequences, around a third detected once. The rearrangement joins TRBV6-4 to TRBJ1-5, with TRBD1 identical over 9 bases. This TCR came from an adult man with Graves' hyperthyroidism. The sample was peripheral blood or thyroid tissue (not recorded which). The CDR3 sequence: CASSDFNRYRGLQPQHF. The CDR3 DNA sequence: TGTGCCAGCAGTGACTTCAATCGATACAGGGGGCTTCAGCCCCAGCATTTT.